This entry features one TCR beta chain sequence. V dropped 6 bases and J dropped 4; count of bases not matched to a gene: 4. The CDR3 has 15 residues. Germline V gene lookup returns CDR1 WSHSY and CDR2 SAAADI. This sample was taken from a study of CD8 T cells in Susac syndrome. Reverse transcription of roughly 0.5 to 1 ug RNA used random hexamers. TCRdb passed the immunoSEQ multiplex PCR reads through MiXCR, listing each CDR3 protein once. There are around 130,000 distinct CDR3 sequences in the sample; 90% to 95% occur only once, and more than 0.095% lies in the top ten. The chain employs TRBV10-2 and TRBJ2-1; 12 nucleotides match TRBD2. The receptor comes from a human donor in good health. Source material: CD4+ T cells from PBMCs. CDR3 bases: TGCGCCAGCAGCGCTCTAGCGGGAGGGTACAATGAGCAGTTCTTC. It is translated as CASSALAGGYNEQFF.